The clone carrying this T cell receptor beta chain was seen only a few times. What it binds is unknown. The iRepertoire nested amplicon-rescue multiplex PCR amplified TCR alpha and beta CDR3s from RNA. One-step reverse transcription and amplification started from about 100-400 ng of tissue mRNA or PBMC total RNA. Each CDR3 protein is one row after TCRdb ran MiXCR on the multiplex PCR reads. Of around 150,000 distinct CDR3 sequences in the sample, about two fifths were seen once. The CDR3 is 16 amino acids. CDR1 MNHEY and CDR2 SVGEGT come from the germline V gene. The junction had 16 bases not matched to a gene; V was cut back by 8 bases and J by 9 bases. This record belongs to a study of glioma-infiltrating T cells. The study's findings and limits: Non-neoplastic patients had below-expected tissue-blood divergence, while all gliomas exceeded expectation.

The sequenced sample consisted of glioma tissue, nonneoplastic brain tissue, or PBMCs (not recorded which). This TCR was recovered from a human donor with low-grade glioma or glioblastoma, undergoing nonglioma brain surgery, or in good health (not recorded which). This sequence joins TRBV6-2 or TRBV6-3 and TRBJ2-1; 10 bases line up with TRBD1. CDR3 in DNA: TGTGCCAGCTCTCGATGGATGGGACAGGGGTTGAGTGAGCAGTTCTTC. It yields the protein CASSRWMGQGLSEQFF.